The rows below give T cell receptor beta chains drawn from one sample of a study of blood T cells in healthy people across ages. Using its own MiXCR run on the 5' RACE reads, TCRdb lists one record per CDR3 protein. Found here are about 1.6 million distinct CDR3 sequences, 30% to 40% of them singletons; the top ten hold about 11%. Material: blood. All receptors come from a woman in her twenties or thirties in good health. CDR3s include the opening cysteine and the closing phenylalanine or tryptophan. A D gene is named only where the DNA matches it firmly. Only some rows state a clone size, as once, few, many or a class for expanded clones.

cdr3_nt cdr3_aa v_call d_call j_call clone_size
TGTGCCACCAGCAGAGTTGGGGCGGGAGTGCCTCAAGAGACCCAGTACTTC CATSRVGAGVPQETQYF TRBV15 TRBD2 TRBJ2-5 -
TGTGCCAGCAGCCCGGACAGTTCTCAAGAGACCCAGTACTTC CASSPDSSQETQYF TRBV7-9 - TRBJ2-5 -
TGTGCCAGCAGCCAACCTTGGGGGGAGGGGGCCCCCGGGTCACCCCTCCACTTT CASSQPWGEGAPGSPLHF TRBV4-2 TRBD1 TRBJ1-6 few
TGTGCCAGCAGCTTAAGCGGGACAGCCCTCAATGAGCAGTTCTTC CASSLSGTALNEQFF TRBV7-3 - TRBJ2-1 -
TGTGCCAGCAGCTTAGGCGGGACAGGGTCCCACGAGCAGTACTTC CASSLGGTGSHEQYF TRBV7-6 TRBD1 TRBJ2-7 few
TGCGCCAGCAGCTCAGGACAGGGAGTTGCCTATGGCTACACCTTC CASSSGQGVAYGYTF TRBV5-1 TRBD1 TRBJ1-2 -
TGTGCCAGCAGCCCACCCGGCTTAGCGGGAGGTCGCAATGAGCAGTTCTTC CASSPPGLAGGRNEQFF TRBV7-2 TRBD2 TRBJ2-1 many
TGTGCCAGCAGTTACTCGTGGGACAGCTCCTACGAGCAGTACTTC CASSYSWDSSYEQYF TRBV6-5 TRBD1 TRBJ2-7 -
TGTGCCAGCAGCTCAAAGGGGGGGCGGCAAGAGGCCCAGTACTTC CASSSKGGRQEAQYF TRBV5-5 - TRBJ2-5 -
TGCAGTGCTAGTGGGCTTACAGCGGGGGGGTACAATGAGCAGTTCTTC CSASGLTAGGYNEQFF TRBV20-1 TRBD2 TRBJ2-1 -
TGCAGCATATCCAGGGCGAACACTGAAGCTTTCTTT CSISRANTEAFF TRBV29-1 - TRBJ1-1 -